Listed below are T cell receptor beta chains from one sample, sequenced in a study of Ad26.COV2.S vaccination and SARS-CoV-2 variants. The assay was immunoSEQ multiplex PCR, and TCRdb's table has in-frame clones only and misses some. The sample lists about 350,000 clones, about 90% occurring once. The material was peripheral blood, obtained after recovery from COVID-19. Receptors originate from a human donor who had recovered from COVID-19. Each CDR3 is given with its conserved first and last residue. The D gene is left open where the match is weak. The size entry is marked missing in some rows and otherwise reads once, few, many or a size class.

TRBV19	TRBJ2-1	.	.	CASKGDRGLSSYNEQFF	TGTGCCAGTAAGGGGGATCGGGGGCTTAGCTCCTACAATGAGCAGTTCTTC
TRBV9	TRBJ2-2	TRBD2	.	CASSVGLAGTGELFF	TGTGCCAGCAGCGTAGGACTAGCGGGGACCGGGGAGCTGTTTTTT
TRBV24-1	TRBJ2-3	.	.	CATSGETDTQYF	TGTGCCACCAGTGGTGAAACAGATACGCAGTATTTT
TRBV14	TRBJ1-1	.	.	CASSHSLNTEAFF	TGTGCCAGCAGCCACAGTTTGAACACTGAAGCTTTCTTT
TRBV7-9	TRBJ2-7	TRBD1	once	CASSPGQAIYEQYF	TGTGCCAGCAGCCCCGGACAGGCCATTTACGAGCAGTACTTC
TRBV4-3	TRBJ2-1	.	once	CASSARGYNEQFF	TGCGCCAGCAGCGCACGGGGATACAATGAGCAGTTCTTC
TRBV6-2/TRBV6-3	TRBJ1-2	TRBD1	few	CASSRRDSGYGYTF	TGTGCCAGCAGCAGGCGGGACAGTGGCTATGGCTACACCTTC
TRBV5-5	TRBJ1-2	TRBD1	.	CASSPPGQGDLRGGYTF	TGTGCCAGCAGCCCACCGGGACAGGGGGACCTCCGCGGTGGCTACACCTTC
TRBV2	TRBJ1-1	.	.	CASSGGNTEAFF	TGTGCCAGCAGTGGGGGAAACACTGAAGCTTTCTTT
TRBV27	TRBJ2-3	TRBD2	.	CASSSGLAGLTDTQYF	TGTGCCAGCAGTTCCGGACTAGCGGGCCTCACAGATACGCAGTATTTT
TRBV4-1	TRBJ2-7	TRBD1	.	CASSQVSGTGDEQYF	TGCGCCAGCAGCCAAGTTAGTGGGACAGGGGACGAGCAGTACTTC
TRBV5-4	TRBJ2-7	.	.	CASSLDRLAYEQYF	TGTGCCAGCAGCTTGGACAGGTTAGCCTACGAGCAGTACTTC
TRBV10-2	TRBJ2-7	.	.	CASSDNYEQYF	TGCGCCAGCAGTGACAACTACGAGCAGTACTTC
TRBV2	TRBJ2-3	TRBD2	.	CASSERDYSTDTQYF	TGTGCCAGCTCGGAGAGGGACTATAGCACAGATACGCAGTATTTT
TRBV12-3/TRBV12-4	TRBJ2-7	.	.	CASSLGGNYEQYF	TGTGCCAGCAGTTTAGGCGGAAACTACGAGCAGTACTTC